The next 6 T cell receptor beta chains were all read from a single sample in a study of CD8+ T cells in alopecia areata. Extracted RNA was reverse transcribed into cDNA, the sequencing template. Sequencing used immunoSEQ multiplex PCR; TCRdb keeps in-frame clones, though not all of them. The table shows around 170,000 clones, with about half occurring only once. Treatment in this sample: oral pan-JAK inhibitor, 5-10 mg twice daily. Sample: CD8+ T cells sorted from blood, taken around week 54, from a patient treated with tofacitinib. These receptor sequences come from a human donor with alopecia areata.

This clone was detected only a few times. The rearrangement joins TRBV30 to TRBJ1-2; no clear D gene. The V gene's germline CDR1 is GTSNPN and CDR2 SVGIG (reference sequence). The CDR3 runs 12 residues. Trimming removed 0 bases from V and 8 bases from J, with 10 bases in between. The CDR3 DNA reads TGTGCCTGGAGTGTAGCCGGCAGAGGCTACACCTTC. As protein: CAWSVAGRGYTF.

This rearrangement joins TRBV2 to TRBJ2-5; D call uncertain. V was shortened by 6 bases and J by 2 bases, with 16 bases between the two germline ends. The CDR3 is 15 residues long. Germline V lookup: CDR1 SNHLY, CDR2 FYNNEI. This chain's CDR3 is CASSPGGMGQETQYF. Here the CDR3 DNA reads TGTGCCAGCAGCCCTGGTGGGATGGGACAAGAGACCCAGTACTTC. The whole variable domain, remainder taken from reference TRBV2 and TRBJ2-5, is EPEVTQTPSHQVTQMGQEVILRCVPISNHLYFYWYRQILGQKVEFLVSFYNNEISEKSEIFDDQFSVERPDGSNFTLKIRSTKLEDSAMYFCASSPGGMGQETQYFGPGTRLLVL.

This clone turned up a few times. The CDR3 protein is CASSADWSSYEQYF. In DNA form, the CDR3 reads TGTGCCAGCAGCGCCGACTGGAGCTCCTACGAGCAGTACTTC. The chain couples TRBV5-6 to TRBJ2-7; D not certain. Looked up from germline, CDR1 is SGHDT and CDR2 is YYEEEE. The CDR3 contains 14 residues. V lost 4 bases and J 0 bases, leaving 11 bases between the germline ends.

The rearrangement links TRBV10-3 to TRBJ2-2; TRBD1 agrees at 10 bases. Germline V CDR1 and CDR2: ENHRY, SYGVKD. V shed 9 bases and J 3 bases; nucleotides not matched to a gene: 10. This CDR3 region has 16 residues. CDR3 sequence: CAIPSGQGVYTGELFF. For the CDR3, the DNA is TGTGCCATTCCCTCCGGACAGGGGGTCTACACCGGGGAGCTGTTTTTT.

The chain joins TRBV10-3 to TRBJ1-2, with a possible D match to TRBD1 (5 bases). CDR1 is ENHRY, CDR2 SYGVKD, per germline. V was shortened by 7 bases and J by 0 bases, with 12 bases between the two germline ends. This CDR3 has 14 residues. DNA of the CDR3: TGTGCCATCAAAACGGGGGAGACTAACTATGGCTACACCTTC. This gives the protein CAIKTGETNYGYTF.

V usage is TRBV19 and J usage is TRBJ2-2; D perhaps matches TRBD2 (5 bases). Trimming stripped 5 bases from V and 4 bases from J, with 11 bases between. CDR3 size: 14 residues. Germline V lookup: CDR1 LNHDA, CDR2 SQIVND (reference sequence). The CDR3 spells CASSPTSGTGELFF. The CDR3 coding sequence is TGTGCCAGTAGTCCTACTAGTGGCACCGGGGAGCTGTTTTTT.